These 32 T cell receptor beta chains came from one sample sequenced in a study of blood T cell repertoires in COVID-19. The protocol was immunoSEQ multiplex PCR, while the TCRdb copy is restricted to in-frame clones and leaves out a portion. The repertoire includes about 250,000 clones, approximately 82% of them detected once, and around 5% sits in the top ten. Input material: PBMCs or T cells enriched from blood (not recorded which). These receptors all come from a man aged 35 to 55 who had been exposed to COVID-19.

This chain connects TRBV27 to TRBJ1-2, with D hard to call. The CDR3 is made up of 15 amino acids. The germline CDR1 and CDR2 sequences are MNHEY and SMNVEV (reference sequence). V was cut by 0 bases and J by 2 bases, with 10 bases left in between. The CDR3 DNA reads TGTGCCAGCAGTTTATCGACGGGAGCCAACTATGGCTACACCTTC. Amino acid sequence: CASSLSTGANYGYTF.

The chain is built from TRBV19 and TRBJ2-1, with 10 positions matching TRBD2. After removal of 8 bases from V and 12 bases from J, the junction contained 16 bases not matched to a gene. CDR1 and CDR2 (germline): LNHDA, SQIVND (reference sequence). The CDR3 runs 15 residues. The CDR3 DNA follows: TGTGCCAGTGGAACCGGGACTAGCGCACCGCGGGCGCAGTTCTTC. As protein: CASGTGTSAPRAQFF.

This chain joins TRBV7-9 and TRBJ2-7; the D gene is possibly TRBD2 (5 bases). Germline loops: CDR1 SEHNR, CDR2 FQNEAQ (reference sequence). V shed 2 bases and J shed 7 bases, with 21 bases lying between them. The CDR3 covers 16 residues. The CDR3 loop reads CASSLRELVNSGEQYF. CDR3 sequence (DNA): TGTGCCAGCAGCTTAAGGGAACTAGTAAATTCGGGAGAGCAGTACTTC.

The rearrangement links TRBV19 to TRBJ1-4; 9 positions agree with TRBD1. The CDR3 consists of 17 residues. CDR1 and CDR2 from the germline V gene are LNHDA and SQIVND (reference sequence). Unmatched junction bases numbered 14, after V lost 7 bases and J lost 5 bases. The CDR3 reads CASKPSPNRGPNEKLFF. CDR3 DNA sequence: TGTGCCAGTAAGCCTAGCCCCAACAGGGGGCCAAATGAAAAACTGTTTTTT.

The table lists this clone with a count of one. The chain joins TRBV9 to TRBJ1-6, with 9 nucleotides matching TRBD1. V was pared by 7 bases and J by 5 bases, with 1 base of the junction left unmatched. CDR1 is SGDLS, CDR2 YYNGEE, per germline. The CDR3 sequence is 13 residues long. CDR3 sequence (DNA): TGTGCCAGCCGGGACAGGGATAATTCACCCCTCCACTTT. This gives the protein CASRDRDNSPLHF.

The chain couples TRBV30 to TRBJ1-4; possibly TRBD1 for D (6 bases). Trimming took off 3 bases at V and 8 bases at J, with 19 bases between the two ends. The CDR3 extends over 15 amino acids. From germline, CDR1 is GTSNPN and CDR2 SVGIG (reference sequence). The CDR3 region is CAWRVYGGLEEKLFF. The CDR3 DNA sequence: TGTGCCTGGAGGGTGTACGGGGGGCTTGAAGAAAAACTGTTTTTT. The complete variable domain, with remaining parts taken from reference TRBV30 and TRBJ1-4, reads SQTIHQWPATLVQPVGSPLSLECTVEGTSNPNLYWYRQAAGRGLQLLFYSVGIGQISSEVPQNLSASRPQDRQFILSSKKLLLSDSGFYLCAWRVYGGLEEKLFFGSGTQLSVL.

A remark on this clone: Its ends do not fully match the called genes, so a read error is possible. CDR3 region: CASGYKELHF. The CDR3 DNA sequence: TGTGCCAGCGGCTATAAGGAGCTACACTTC. The chain has TRBV3-1 (or the pseudogene TRBV3-2) and TRBJ2-5; D not resolved. Germline CDR1 and CDR2: LGHDT and YNNKEL (reference sequence). The CDR3 is 10 residues long.

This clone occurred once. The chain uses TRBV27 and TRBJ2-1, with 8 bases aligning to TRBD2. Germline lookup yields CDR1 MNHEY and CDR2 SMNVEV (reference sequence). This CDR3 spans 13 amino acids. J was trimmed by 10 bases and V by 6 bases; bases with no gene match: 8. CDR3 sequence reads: CASSPSLAGEQFF. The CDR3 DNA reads TGTGCCAGCAGCCCTTCCTTAGCGGGGGAGCAGTTCTTC.

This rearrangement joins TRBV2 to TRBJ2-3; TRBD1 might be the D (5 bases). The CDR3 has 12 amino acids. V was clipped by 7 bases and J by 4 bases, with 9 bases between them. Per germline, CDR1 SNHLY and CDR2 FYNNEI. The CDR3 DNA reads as TGTGCCAGCAAAGGGGTTCCAGATACGCAGTATTTT. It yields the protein CASKGVPDTQYF. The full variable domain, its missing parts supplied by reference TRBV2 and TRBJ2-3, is EPEVTQTPSHQVTQMGQEVILRCVPISNHLYFYWYRQILGQKVEFLVSFYNNEISEKSEIFDDQFSVERPDGSNFTLKIRSTKLEDSAMYFCASKGVPDTQYFGPGTRLTVL.

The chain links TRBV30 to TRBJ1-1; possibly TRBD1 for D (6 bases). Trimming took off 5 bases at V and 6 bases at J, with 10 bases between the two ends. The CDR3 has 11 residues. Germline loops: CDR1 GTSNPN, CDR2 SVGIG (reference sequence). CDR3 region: CAWWEGAEAFF. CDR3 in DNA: TGTGCCTGGTGGGAGGGGGCTGAAGCTTTCTTT.

CDR3 sequence: CASSPAGVDQPQHF. CDR3 nucleotide sequence: TGTGCCAGCAGCCCAGCAGGGGTGGATCAGCCCCAGCATTTT. The J gene is TRBJ1-5, the V gene TRBV21-1; the DNA was not used to check the table's D call, TRBD1. TRBV21-1 is marked as a pseudogene. CDR3 length: 14 amino acids.

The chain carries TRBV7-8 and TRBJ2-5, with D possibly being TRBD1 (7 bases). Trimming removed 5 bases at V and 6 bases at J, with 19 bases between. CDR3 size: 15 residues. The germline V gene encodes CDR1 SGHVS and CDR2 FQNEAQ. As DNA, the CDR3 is TGTGCCAGCAGCCTCCCAAACAGGGGAGGAAAGACCCAGTACTTC. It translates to CASSLPNRGGKTQYF.

The chain's CDR3 is CAIRPGTNSYEQYF. The CDR3, as DNA: TGTGCCATCAGACCCGGGACTAACTCCTACGAGCAGTACTTC. The chain combines TRBV10-3 with TRBJ2-7; TRBD2 aligns across 7 bases. V lost 6 bases, J lost 0 bases, and 5 bases stayed unmatched. CDR1 is ENHRY, CDR2 SYGVKD, per germline. This CDR3 is built from 14 residues.

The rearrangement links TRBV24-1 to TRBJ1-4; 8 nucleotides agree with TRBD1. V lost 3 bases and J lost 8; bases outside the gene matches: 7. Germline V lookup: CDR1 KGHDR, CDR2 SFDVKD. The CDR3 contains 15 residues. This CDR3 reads CATSDPQGGSEKLFF. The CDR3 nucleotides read TGTGCCACCAGTGATCCACAGGGGGGATCGGAAAAACTGTTTTTT.

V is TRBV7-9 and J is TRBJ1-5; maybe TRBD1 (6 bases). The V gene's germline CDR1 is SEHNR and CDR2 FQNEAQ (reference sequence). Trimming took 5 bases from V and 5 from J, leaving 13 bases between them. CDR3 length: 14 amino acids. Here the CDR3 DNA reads TGTGCCAGCAGCGAACAGGGAGGGGATCAGCCCCAGCATTTT. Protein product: CASSEQGGDQPQHF.

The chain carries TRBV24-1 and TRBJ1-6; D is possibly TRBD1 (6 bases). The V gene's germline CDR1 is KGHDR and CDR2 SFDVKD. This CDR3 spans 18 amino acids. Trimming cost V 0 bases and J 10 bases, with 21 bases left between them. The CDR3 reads CATSDLQRLQGMGSPLHF. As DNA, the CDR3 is TGTGCCACCAGTGATTTGCAAAGGCTTCAGGGGATGGGGTCACCCCTCCACTTT.

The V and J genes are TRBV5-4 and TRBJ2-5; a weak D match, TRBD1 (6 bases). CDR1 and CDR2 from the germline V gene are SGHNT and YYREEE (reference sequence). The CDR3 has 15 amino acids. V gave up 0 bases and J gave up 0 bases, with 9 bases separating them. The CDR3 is CASSLATGNQETQYF. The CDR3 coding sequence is TGTGCCAGCAGCTTGGCCACAGGGAACCAAGAGACCCAGTACTTC.

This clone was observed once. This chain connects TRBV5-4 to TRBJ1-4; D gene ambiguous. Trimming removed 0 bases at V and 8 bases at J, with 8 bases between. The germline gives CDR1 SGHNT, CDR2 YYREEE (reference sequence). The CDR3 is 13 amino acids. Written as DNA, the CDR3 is TGTGCCAGCAGCTTGGTCCCCGGGGAAAAACTGTTTTTT. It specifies CASSLVPGEKLFF.

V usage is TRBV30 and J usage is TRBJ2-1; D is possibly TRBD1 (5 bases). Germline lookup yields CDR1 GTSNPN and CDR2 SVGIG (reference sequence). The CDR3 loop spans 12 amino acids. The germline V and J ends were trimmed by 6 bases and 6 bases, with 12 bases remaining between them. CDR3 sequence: CACNTGSNEQFF. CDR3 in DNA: TGTGCCTGCAACACAGGTTCCAATGAGCAGTTCTTC.

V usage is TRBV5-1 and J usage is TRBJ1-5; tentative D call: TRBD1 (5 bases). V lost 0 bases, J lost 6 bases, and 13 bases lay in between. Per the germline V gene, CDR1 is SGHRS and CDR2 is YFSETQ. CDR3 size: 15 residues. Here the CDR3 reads CASSLDIQGGQPQHF. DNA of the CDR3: TGCGCCAGCAGCTTGGATATCCAGGGAGGTCAGCCCCAGCATTTT.

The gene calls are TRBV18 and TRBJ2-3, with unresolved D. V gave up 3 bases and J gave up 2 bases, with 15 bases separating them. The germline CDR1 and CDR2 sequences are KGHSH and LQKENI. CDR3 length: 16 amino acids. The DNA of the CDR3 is TGTGCCAGCTCACCGATCGAAGCCCAATTCACAGATACGCAGTATTTT. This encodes CASSPIEAQFTDTQYF.

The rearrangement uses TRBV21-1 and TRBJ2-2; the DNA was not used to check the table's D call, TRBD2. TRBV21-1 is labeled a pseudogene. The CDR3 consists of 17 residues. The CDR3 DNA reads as TGTGCCAGCAGCAAAACGAGAGCGGACCCCGGTGTCGGGGAGCTGTTTTTT. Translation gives CASSKTRADPGVGELFF.

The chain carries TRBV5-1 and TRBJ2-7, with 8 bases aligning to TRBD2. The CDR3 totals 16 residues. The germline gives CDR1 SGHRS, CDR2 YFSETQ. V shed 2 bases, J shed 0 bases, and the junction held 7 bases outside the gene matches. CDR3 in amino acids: CASSFSSGFSSYEQYF. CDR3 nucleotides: TGCGCCAGCAGCTTCTCTAGCGGGTTTAGCTCCTACGAGCAGTACTTC.

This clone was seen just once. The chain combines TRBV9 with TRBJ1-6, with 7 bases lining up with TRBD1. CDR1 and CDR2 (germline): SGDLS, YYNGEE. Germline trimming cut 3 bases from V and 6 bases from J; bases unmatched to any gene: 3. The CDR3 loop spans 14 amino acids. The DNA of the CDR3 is TGTGCCAGCAGCGCGGGACAGAGTAATTCACCCCTCCACTTT. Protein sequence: CASSAGQSNSPLHF.

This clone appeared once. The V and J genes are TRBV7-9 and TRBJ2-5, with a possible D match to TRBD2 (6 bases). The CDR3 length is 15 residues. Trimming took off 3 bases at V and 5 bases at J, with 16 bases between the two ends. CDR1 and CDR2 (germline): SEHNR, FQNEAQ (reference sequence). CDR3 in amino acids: CASSLSEGAGETQYF. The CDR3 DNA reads TGTGCCAGCAGCTTGTCGGAGGGCGCGGGGGAGACCCAGTACTTC.

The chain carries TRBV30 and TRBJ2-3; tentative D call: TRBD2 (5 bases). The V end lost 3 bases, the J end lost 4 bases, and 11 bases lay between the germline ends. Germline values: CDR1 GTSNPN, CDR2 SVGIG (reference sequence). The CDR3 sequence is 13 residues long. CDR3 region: CAWRGKGADTQYF. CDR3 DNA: TGTGCCTGGAGAGGGAAGGGAGCAGATACGCAGTATTTT.

CDR3 in amino acids: CSAVSDRADEQYF. DNA of the CDR3: TGCAGCGCTGTCTCTGACAGGGCGGACGAGCAGTACTTC. This chain joins TRBV29-1 and TRBJ2-7, with 7 bases identical to TRBD1. Germline CDR1 reads SQVTM; CDR2 reads ANQGSEA. V was clipped by 7 bases and J by 5 bases; unmatched bases: 11. The CDR3 is made up of 13 amino acids.

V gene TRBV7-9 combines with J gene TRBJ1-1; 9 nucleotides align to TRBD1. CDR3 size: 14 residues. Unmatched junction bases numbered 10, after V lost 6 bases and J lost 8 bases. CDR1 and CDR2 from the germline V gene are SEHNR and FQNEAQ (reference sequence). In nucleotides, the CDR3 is TGTGCCAGCAGTCAAACAGGGGGCGGGTCAGAAGCTTTCTTT. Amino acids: CASSQTGGGSEAFF.

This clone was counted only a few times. The CDR3 bases are TGTGCCAGCTCACCAAGCAGGGTATCCTACAATGAGCAGTTCTTC. The encoded protein is CASSPSRVSYNEQFF. V gene TRBV18 combines with J gene TRBJ2-1, with a weak D call TRBD1 (5 bases). Deletions cut 2 bases from V and 1 base from J, with 9 bases between. The CDR3 has 15 residues. Germline lookup yields CDR1 KGHSH and CDR2 LQKENI.

This chain's CDR3 is CASSSGLGNTIYF. The DNA of the CDR3 is TGTGCCAGCAGTTCGGGACTGGGAAACACCATATATTTT. This rearrangement joins TRBV12-3 or TRBV12-4 to TRBJ1-3; D possibly corresponds to TRBD1 (5 bases). CDR3 size: 13 residues. The V gene lost 4 bases and the J gene lost 4 bases, with 8 bases spanning the gap.

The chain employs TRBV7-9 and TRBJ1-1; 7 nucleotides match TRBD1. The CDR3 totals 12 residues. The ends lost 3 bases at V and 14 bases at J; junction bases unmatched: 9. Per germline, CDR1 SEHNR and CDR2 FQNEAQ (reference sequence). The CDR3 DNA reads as TGTGCCAGCAGCTTTACCGGGACAGTTACCTTCTTT. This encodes CASSFTGTVTFF.

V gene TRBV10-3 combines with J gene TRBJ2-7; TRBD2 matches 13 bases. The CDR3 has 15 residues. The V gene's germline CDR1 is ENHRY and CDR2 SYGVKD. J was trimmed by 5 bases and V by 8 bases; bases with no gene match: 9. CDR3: CAIGGKGLAGHEQYF. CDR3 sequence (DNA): TGTGCCATCGGAGGGAAGGGACTAGCGGGACACGAGCAGTACTTC.